This T cell receptor (beta chain) came from a study of T cell responses to AZD1222 COVID-19 vaccine. Unmatched junction bases numbered 6, after V lost 4 bases and J lost 0 bases. Germline CDR1 reads SEHNR; CDR2 reads FQNEAQ (reference sequence). The CDR3 has 15 amino acids. Comments on this clone: Its antigen is as yet unknown.

The table came from immunoSEQ multiplex PCR; TCRdb's copy has only in-frame clones and leaves some out. The sample yields 170,000 or so clones, almost 90% seen once. General observations from the study: Reportedly, close to half of spike-specific TCRs are directed against unmutated variant regions.

This material consisted of peripheral blood, taken 28 days after the second AZD1222 dose. The V gene is TRBV7-9, the J gene TRBJ2-7; TRBD1 matches 7 bases. This clonotype originated in an adult who received the AZD1222 COVID-19 vaccine. The DNA of the CDR3 is TGTGCCAGCAGCTCCGGCAGGGGGTTCTCCTACGAGCAGTACTTC. Translation: CASSSGRGFSYEQYF.